This is a list of T cell receptor beta chains from one sample in a study of shared clonotypes between healthy human individuals. Generated by immunoSEQ multiplex PCR, the TCRdb table keeps only in-frame clones and is missing some. The data hold millions of clones, with 85% to 95% observed a single time. Material: naive CD4+ T cells from PBMCs. Source of these receptors: a young man in good health. Some clones in this sample may be carry-over from other donors' samples. CDR3s include the opening cysteine and the closing phenylalanine or tryptophan. The order of the fields is D gene, clone size, V gene, J gene, CDR3 DNA, CDR3 protein. A D gene is named only where the DNA matches it firmly. Some rows mark clone size as missing; the rest say once, few, many or name a class of expanded clone.

>-|-|TRBV6-5|TRBJ2-4
TGTGCCAGCAGTTACAGGCAGTCTTTAGCCAAAAACATTCAGTACTTC
CASSYRQSLAKNIQYF
>-|-|TRBV21-1|TRBJ2-3
TGTGCCAGCCCATCATGTAGGGAGCGGGAGGGTAGCACAGATACGCAGTATTTT
CASPSCREREGSTDTQYF
>TRBD2|-|TRBV5-1|TRBJ2-7
TGCGCCAGCAGCGCCAGGACTAGCGGTAGAGAAGACCGCTCCTACGAGCAGTACTTC
CASSARTSGREDRSYEQYF
>-|-|TRBV7-9|TRBJ1-2
TGTGCCAGCAGTTATCCCGGCCGGCAGGGTGGCTACACCTTC
CASSYPGRQGGYTF
>-|-|TRBV5-6|TRBJ2-6
TGTGCCAGCAGCTCGGTTCTGTACTCTGGGGCCAACGTCCTGACTTTC
CASSSVLYSGANVLTF
>-|-|TRBV6-1|TRBJ2-7
TGTGCCAGCAGTCCGGGACTTATGAGCTCCTACGAGCAGTACTTC
CASSPGLMSSYEQYF
>-|-|TRBV5-1|TRBJ1-2
TGCGCCAGCAGCTTGCTGGCGAACATACCCTTTGGCTACACCTTC
CASSLLANIPFGYTF
>TRBD1|-|TRBV18|TRBJ1-5
TGTGCCAGCTCTCGCACCCAACAACCCCGGGACAGTAGCAATCAGCCCCAGCATTTT
CASSRTQQPRDSSNQPQHF
>-|-|TRBV30|TRBJ1-2
TGTGCCTGGAGTGTTACGGGGTATGGCTACACCTTC
CAWSVTGYGYTF
>-|-|TRBV6-4|TRBJ2-1
TGTGCCAGCAGTACCCCCGGGAGCTCCTACAATGAGCAGTTCTTC
CASSTPGSSYNEQFF
>TRBD2|-|TRBV18|TRBJ2-3
TGTGCCAGCTCACCCCTAGCTAGCGGGGCAGCAGAGACAGATACGCAGTATTTT
CASSPLASGAAETDTQYF
>-|-|TRBV21-1|TRBJ2-6
TGTGCCAGCAGCAAAAAAAGAGGGGAGGGCTCTGGGGCCAACGTCCTGACTTTC
CASSKKRGEGSGANVLTF
>TRBD1|-|TRBV27|TRBJ2-6
TGTGCCAGCACAGGGACAGCTGGGGCCAACGTCCTGACTTTC
CASTGTAGANVLTF
>-|once|TRBV9|TRBJ2-7
TGTGCCAGCAGCGCGACTTTGGGCAAAACCTCCTACGAGCAGTACTTC
CASSATLGKTSYEQYF
>-|-|TRBV7-9|TRBJ2-3
TGTGCCAGCAGCTTAGTTCGGGGCAGCACAGATACGCAGTATTTT
CASSLVRGSTDTQYF
>TRBD1|-|TRBV28|TRBJ2-7
TGTGCCAGCATTCCCCGGGACAGGAGAATTTACGAGCAGTACTTC
CASIPRDRRIYEQYF
>TRBD2|-|TRBV28|TRBJ2-2
TGTGCCAGCGGGAGTAGCGGGAGTGGGACCGGGGAGCTGTTTTTT
CASGSSGSGTGELFF
>-|once|TRBV5-1|TRBJ2-7
TGCGCCAGCAGCTTGGCCGGCAGCCTATACGAGCAGTACTTC
CASSLAGSLYEQYF
>-|-|TRBV5-1|TRBJ1-1
TGCGCCAGCAGCCCGCGGGTCCGGGGGGACACTGAAGCTTTCTTT
CASSPRVRGDTEAFF
>TRBD1|-|TRBV25-1|TRBJ1-1
TGTGCCCCCTACAGGGGTGGCACTGAAGCTTTCTTT
CAPYRGGTEAFF
>-|once|TRBV30|TRBJ1-1
TGTGCCTGGAGTGCCGGGGAGGGGAGGGGCACTGAAGCTTTCTTT
CAWSAGEGRGTEAFF